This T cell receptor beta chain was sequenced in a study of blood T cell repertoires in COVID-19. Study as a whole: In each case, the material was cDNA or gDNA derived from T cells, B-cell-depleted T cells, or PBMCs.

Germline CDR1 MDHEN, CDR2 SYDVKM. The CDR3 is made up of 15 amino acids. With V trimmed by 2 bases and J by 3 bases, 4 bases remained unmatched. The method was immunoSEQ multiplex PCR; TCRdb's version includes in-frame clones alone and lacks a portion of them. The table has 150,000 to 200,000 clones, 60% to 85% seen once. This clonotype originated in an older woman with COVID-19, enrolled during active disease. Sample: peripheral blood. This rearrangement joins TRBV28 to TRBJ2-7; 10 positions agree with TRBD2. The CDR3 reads CASSLLAGANYEQYF. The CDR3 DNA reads TGTGCCAGCAGTTTACTAGCGGGGGCCAACTACGAGCAGTACTTC.